Sequencing of this TCR beta chain was carried out in a study of T cell responses to AZD1222 COVID-19 vaccine. Study results and caveats: Seropositive at baseline were only a handful of AZD1222 recipients. Regions 160-218 and 743-854 dominated among vaccine-associated CD4 TCRs spanning spike. Clonal diversity may have been underestimated in mostly white British donors.

As concerns this clone: The antigen is unknown.

This table comes from immunoSEQ multiplex PCR, and its TCRdb copy is limited to in-frame clones, with some not included. Of about 110,000 clones listed, over 75% are singletons. Germline V CDR1 and CDR2: MNHEY, SMNVEV (reference sequence). With 6 bases clipped from V and 5 bases from J, the junction kept 17 bases outside the gene matches. There are 17 residues in the CDR3. The chain uses TRBV27 and TRBJ1-1; 8 nucleotides line up with TRBD1. Sample: peripheral blood, taken on day 0 of AZD1222 vaccination. This sequence was found in an adult in good health. CDR3 amino acids: CASSRGTGTKLGTEAFF. The CDR3 coding sequence is TGTGCCAGCAGCCGGGGGACAGGAACCAAACTGGGTACTGAAGCTTTCTTT.